These T cell receptor beta chains were read from a single sample in a study of CD8+ T cells in alopecia areata. TCRdb's table, derived via immunoSEQ multiplex PCR, lists solely in-frame clones and lacks some. The sample consists of hundreds of thousands of clones, roughly 60% of them appearing once. This sample comprised CD4+ T cells sorted from blood, obtained around week 54, from a patient treated with tofacitinib. The receptors originated from a human donor with alopecia areata. Both conserved end residues are part of each CDR3. The D gene is left open where the match is weak. Rows may omit the clone size; those that give it use once, few, many or a size class.

cdr3_aa,cdr3_nt,v_call,j_call,d_call,cdr3_length,clone_size
CASSGWGYEQYF,TGTGCCAGCTCAGGGTGGGGCTACGAGCAGTACTTC,TRBV18,TRBJ2-7,.,12,.
CASSLYMEGAFGYTF,TGTGCCAGCAGCTTGTATATGGAGGGGGCATTTGGCTACACCTTC,TRBV5-4,TRBJ1-2,TRBD1,15,.
CASSQDRRGPAEAFF,TGCGCCAGCAGCCAAGATCGCAGGGGACCGGCTGAAGCTTTCTTT,TRBV4-3,TRBJ1-1,.,15,.
CASSPRRSSYEQYF,TGTGCCAGCAGCCCACGAAGGTCCTCCTACGAGCAGTACTTC,TRBV11-2,TRBJ2-7,.,14,.
CASGYDRGYGYTF,TGTGCTAGTGGTTACGACAGGGGGTATGGCTACACCTTC,TRBV12-5,TRBJ1-2,TRBD1,13,.
CASSQGRLRRSHEQYF,TGTGCCAGCAGCCAGGGACGGCTAAGGAGGTCCCACGAGCAGTACTTC,TRBV27,TRBJ2-7,.,16,once
CATLTWGYEQYF,TGTGCCACCTTAACATGGGGCTACGAGCAGTACTTC,TRBV2,TRBJ2-7,.,12,.
CASSRVTGFADEQYF,TGCGCCAGCAGCCGGGTGACCGGGTTCGCGGACGAGCAGTACTTC,TRBV4-1,TRBJ2-7,.,15,.
CAFSVGLPAKTQYF,TGTGCTTTTAGCGTAGGACTACCCGCGAAGACCCAGTACTTC,TRBV30,TRBJ2-5,.,14,.
CASSVTGNSGANVLTF,TGTGCCAGCAGCGTAACGGGGAACTCTGGGGCCAACGTCCTGACTTTC,TRBV9,TRBJ2-6,.,16,.
CASSLRHGETQYF,TGTGCCAGCAGCCTACGACACGGGGAGACCCAGTACTTC,TRBV13,TRBJ2-5,.,13,.
CASSPLGAGANVLTF,TGTGCCAGCAGCCCCCTGGGGGCTGGGGCCAACGTCCTGACTTTC,TRBV7-9,TRBJ2-6,.,15,.
CASSLTTGFYGYTF,TGTGCCAGCAGCTTAACCACAGGGTTCTATGGCTACACCTTC,TRBV5-6,TRBJ1-2,.,14,.
CASSLDTDLETQYF,TGTGCCAGCAGCTTGGATACGGATTTAGAGACCCAGTACTTC,TRBV5-4,TRBJ2-5,.,14,.
CSAKDSPYEQYF,TGCAGCGCGAAGGACTCTCCCTACGAGCAGTACTTC,TRBV29-1,TRBJ2-7,.,12,few
CAWSLSGGDSPLHF,TGTGCCTGGAGCCTCAGTGGGGGTGATTCACCCCTCCACTTT,TRBV30,TRBJ1-6,.,14,once
CAWSGESGYQPQHF,TGTGCCTGGAGTGGAGAATCGGGGTATCAGCCCCAGCATTTT,TRBV30,TRBJ1-5,.,14,.
CASSYDHSYEQYF,TGTGCCAGCAGTTACGACCATTCCTACGAGCAGTACTTC,TRBV6-6,TRBJ2-7,.,13,.
CASSFLPRNSETQYF,TGTGCCAGCAGCTTCCTCCCAAGAAATTCGGAGACCCAGTACTTC,TRBV7-8,TRBJ2-5,.,15,.
CASSLDPGSQETQYF,TGTGCCAGCAGCTTAGATCCTGGTAGTCAAGAGACCCAGTACTTC,TRBV11-2,TRBJ2-5,.,15,.
CASSLEARDGYGYTF,TGCGCCAGCAGCTTGGAGGCACGCGACGGCTATGGCTACACCTTC,TRBV5-1,TRBJ1-2,.,15,.
CSAWGTEAFF,TGCAGTGCTTGGGGGACTGAAGCTTTCTTT,TRBV20-1,TRBJ1-1,.,10,few
CASSVGTSGGTHTQYF,TGTGCCAGCAGCGTAGGGACTAGCGGGGGTACCCATACGCAGTATTTT,TRBV9,TRBJ2-3,TRBD2,16,once